Sequencing of this T cell receptor (beta chain) was carried out in a study of blood T cell repertoires in COVID-19 (TCRdb year 2020). About the full investigation: The collaborator samples originated in the United States, Italy and Spain and spanned the acute and convalescent phases of COVID-19. The prospective study material was composed of cDNA or gDNA derived from T cells, B-cell-depleted T cells, or PBMCs. The dataset comprised deeply sampled blood TCRbeta repertoires from subjects exposed to, actively infected with, or recovered from COVID-19. Where available, HLA class I and class II types were taken from metadata supplied by the sample provider and were not determined by assay-based typing. The repertoires were made available in a free public database intended to serve as a resource for research on the immune response to SARS-CoV-2. The sample metadata nearly always contained a de-identified subject ID, COVID-19 status, age in years and sex. Samples were obtained from the ongoing ImmuneRACE study (first 160 participants) and from about 1,300 subjects provided by 6 global collaborators.

The germline V gene supplies CDR1 SQVTM and CDR2 ANQGSEA. V loses 0 bases of germline sequence and J loses 2 bases, and the interval between the two ends is 14 bases. The CDR3 contains 16 residues, cysteine and phenylalanine counted. Only the CDR3 DNA stays, 48 bases, in frame from base 1. The paper's findings and limits, for the study overall: How much clinical and demographic metadata was included differed by source and by participant, and the metadata was provided uncurated.

Participants in the prospective study were enrolled through a virtual design, were aged roughly 18 to 95 years, and lived in under 25 United States geographic areas. In the prospective study, cohorts were assigned on the basis of participant-reported clinical history obtained from a screening survey and a study questionnaire. Recovered participants in ImmuneRACE Cohort 3 were defined as having two consecutive negative NP/OP PCR tests, clearance from a healthcare professional, or resolution of symptoms. In the prospective study, mobile phlebotomists collected whole blood, serum and a nasopharyngeal or oropharyngeal swab from each participant. Additional blood draws and questionnaires over an approximately two-month period could optionally be provided by prospective study participants. Before DNA extraction, prospective study blood samples were shipped either frozen or at room temperature. TCRbeta CDR3 regions were amplified from genomic DNA using the immunoSEQ Assay, a bias-controlled multiplex PCR. Per the source publication's procedure: Nucleated cell counts per sample were estimated from amplification of reference gene primers within the assay. Sequence reads were collapsed and filtered to measure the absolute abundance of every unique TCRbeta CDR3 rearrangement. Productive Simpson clonality was computed per sample as the square root of Simpson's diversity index over productive rearrangements. This immuneACCESS table, as held by TCRdb, lists in-frame sequences with V and J called but not all clones. Of the missing ones, under half trace to an unresolved V gene in checked studies; the others have no known cause. That table is the source of V, J and clone size, and D and trimming were worked out from the DNA. This sample has more than 200,000 clones in its table, and 84% of those were observed once. The ten largest clones represent under 2% of the sample.

This clone was counted a single time. Its antigen specificity is not known. Within one base of it there is no much larger clone, and no base qualities were kept. Sequencing was carried out using PBMCs or T cells enriched from blood (not recorded which). This TCR was recovered from a man aged 55 to 70 who had recovered from COVID-19. The V and J genes are TRBV29-1 and TRBJ1-3; matching of 5 bases hints at TRBD1 as the D gene. The sequenced DNA is TGCAGCGTTGAAGAGGGGGGGTATTCGGCTGGAAACACCATATATTTT. Its protein product is CSVEEGGYSAGNTIYF.